A single sample is the source of the 21 T cell receptor beta chains below, sequenced in a study of cytomegalovirus exposure and HLA in healthy donors (dated by TCRdb to between 2016 and 2019). The library was obtained by the immunoSEQ multiplex PCR assay. The multiplex PCR relied on a mix of 60 forward primers for TCR Vbeta segments and 13 reverse primers for TCR Jbeta segments. This immuneACCESS table, as held by TCRdb, lists in-frame sequences with V and J called but not all clones. Of the missing ones, under half trace to an unresolved V gene in checked studies; the others have no known cause. This sample has more than 100,000 clones in its table, and around 66% of those were observed once. Approximately 8.5% of the sample comes from the top ten. Sequenced sample: PBMCs. The receptors derive from a woman aged 40 to 49 in good health and CMV-seropositive.

The chain has TRBV29-1 and TRBJ1-1; TRBD1 is a possible D gene (6 bases). Between the trimmed V and J ends, which lost 6 bases and 1 base, there was a span of 12 bases. CDR1 SQVTM and CDR2 ANQGSEA come from the germline V gene. The CDR3 runs 13 residues. The DNA for the CDR3 is TGCAGCGTCCCAGGGGCAGGGAACACTGAAGCTTTCTTT. This translates into CSVPGAGNTEAFF.

The rearrangement joins TRBV2 to TRBJ1-1; 7 bases are shared with TRBD1. This CDR3 spans 13 amino acids. The V gene's germline CDR1 is SNHLY and CDR2 FYNNEI. V lost 6 bases to trimming and J lost 6 bases; unmatched junction nucleotides: 7. CDR3 residues: CASSPDRYPEAFF. CDR3 sequence (DNA): TGTGCCAGCAGCCCGGACAGGTACCCTGAAGCTTTCTTT.

The CDR3 DNA reads as TGCGCCAGCAGCTTGGCGGGAGTAGTTACAGATACGCAGTATTTT. This codes for CASSLAGVVTDTQYF. V usage is TRBV5-1 and J usage is TRBJ2-3, with D perhaps matching TRBD2 (6 bases). The V and J ends lost 0 bases and 3 bases respectively, with 11 bases between them. The CDR3 is 15 residues long. Germline CDR1 and CDR2: SGHRS and YFSETQ.

The V call is TRBV6-6, the J call TRBJ1-2; D possibly corresponds to TRBD1 (6 bases). Trimming took off 6 bases at V and 6 bases at J, with 14 bases between the two ends. The CDR3 sequence is 13 residues long. CDR1 and CDR2 (germline): MNHNY, SVGAGI (reference sequence). The CDR3 DNA follows: TGTGCCAGCAGATCGGACAGATGGGATGGCTACACCTTC. Translating it yields CASRSDRWDGYTF.

This clone showed up just a few times. The rearrangement uses TRBV5-6 and TRBJ2-3; a possible D gene is TRBD2 (6 bases). This CDR3 has 14 residues. Germline lookup yields CDR1 SGHDT and CDR2 YYEEEE. V was clipped by 3 bases and J by 5 bases, with 13 bases between them. The CDR3 DNA reads TGTGCCAGCAGCTCGGGGGTATTGATAGATACGCAGTATTTT. It translates to CASSSGVLIDTQYF.

This clone was seen a single time. The genes are TRBV5-1 and TRBJ1-2; D unresolved. Germline CDR1 and CDR2: SGHRS and YFSETQ. The CDR3 consists of 15 residues. Trimming shortened V by 0 bases and J by 2 bases, and 11 bases separated the two germline ends. For the CDR3, the DNA is TGCGCCAGCAGCTTGGGCCAGGTACAGAACTATGGCTACACCTTC. Residues: CASSLGQVQNYGYTF.

The chain is built from TRBV28 and TRBJ1-4, with TRBD1 matching 7 bases. The junction had 5 bases not matched to a gene; V was cut back by 4 bases and J by 0 bases. The CDR3 sequence is 16 residues long. The germline CDR1 and CDR2 sequences are MDHEN and SYDVKM. The CDR3 reads CASSSGQLATNEKLFF. In DNA, the CDR3 is TGTGCCAGCAGTTCGGGACAGCTCGCAACTAATGAAAAACTGTTTTTT.

This clone showed up just a few times. Germline and junction disagree at one end, which may indicate a read error. V is TRBV7-9 and J is TRBJ2-5; the match to TRBD2 covers 9 bases. This CDR3 has 16 amino acids. Germline V lookup: CDR1 SEHNR, CDR2 FQNEAQ (reference sequence). This CDR3 is CSSSLGAGGSQETQYF. CDR3 DNA sequence: TGTTCCAGCAGCTTAGGAGCGGGGGGTTCCCAAGAGACCCAGTACTTC.

The V call is TRBV5-1, the J call TRBJ1-1, with D possibly matching TRBD1 (5 bases). This CDR3 region has 15 residues. Germline loops: CDR1 SGHRS, CDR2 YFSETQ. Trimming removed 0 bases at V and 3 bases at J, with 12 bases between. The CDR3 nucleotides are TGCGCCAGCAGCTTGGCTGTGGGAGGGGACACTGAAGCTTTCTTT. Translation gives CASSLAVGGDTEAFF.

V is TRBV9 and J is TRBJ2-5; 10 bases align to TRBD2. Germline CDR1 reads SGDLS; CDR2 reads YYNGEE. The CDR3 runs to 17 residues. J was trimmed by 4 bases and V by 4 bases; bases with no gene match: 13. CDR3: CASSPGTSDGGGETQYF. The CDR3 region has the DNA TGTGCCAGCAGCCCGGGGACTAGCGACGGAGGAGGAGAGACCCAGTACTTC.

This chain links TRBV28 with TRBJ2-5; the D gene is possibly TRBD1 (7 bases). From germline, CDR1 is MDHEN and CDR2 SYDVKM. The CDR3 has 13 residues. Trimming took 7 bases from V and 2 from J, leaving 11 bases between them. CDR3 loop: CASTRDSQETQYF. The CDR3 DNA is TGTGCCAGCACGCGGGACAGTCAAGAGACCCAGTACTTC.

This chain joins TRBV5-8 and TRBJ1-1; 8 bases match TRBD1. V lost 4 bases and J lost 0; bases outside the gene matches: 8. Germline V CDR1 and CDR2: SGHTS, YDEGEE. The CDR3 totals 16 residues. In DNA form, the CDR3 reads TGTGCCAGCAGCGCGAGCTCGGACAGGGTGAACACTGAAGCTTTCTTT. It codes for CASSASSDRVNTEAFF. Full variable domain (outside the CDR3, taken from reference TRBV5-8 and TRBJ1-1): EAGVTQSPTHLIKTRGQQATLRCSPISGHTSVYWYQQALGLGLQFLLWYDEGEERNRGNFPPRFSGRQFPNYSSELNVNALELEDSALYLCASSASSDRVNTEAFFGQGTRLTVV.

This clone was picked up a small number of times. Other DNA sequences in the sample encode the same CDR3. The chain employs TRBV5-6 and TRBJ1-5, with D possibly being TRBD1 (6 bases). Germline loops: CDR1 SGHDT, CDR2 YYEEEE. The V end was cut by 1 base, the J end by 4 bases, with 9 bases between. The CDR3 consists of 14 residues. The CDR3 is CASSLSRGNQPQHF. CDR3 DNA: TGTGCCAGCAGCTTGAGCAGGGGTAATCAGCCCCAGCATTTT.

The genes are TRBV6-4 and TRBJ2-5, with 14 bases fitting TRBD2. Germline loops: CDR1 MRHNA, CDR2 SNTAGT. This CDR3 has 15 residues. V gave up 6 bases and J gave up 5 bases; unmatched junction bases: 5. The chain's CDR3 is CASSATSGGVETQYF. Here the CDR3 DNA reads TGTGCCAGCAGCGCGACTAGCGGGGGGGTGGAGACCCAGTACTTC.

This clone was counted once. The chain uses TRBV6-1 and TRBJ2-2; weak D call: TRBD2 (5 bases). V shed 2 bases and J shed 8 bases, with 9 bases lying between them. Per the germline V gene, CDR1 is MNHNS and CDR2 is SASEGT. This CDR3 comprises 13 residues. The CDR3 DNA reads as TGTGCCAGCAGTGAAAAGGACTTTGGGGAGCTGTTTTTT. Translating gives CASSEKDFGELFF.

V and J are TRBV5-1 and TRBJ1-1; 7 nucleotides line up with TRBD1. The CDR3 totals 13 residues. After removal of 3 bases from V and 3 bases from J, the junction contained 2 bases not matched to a gene. The germline CDR1 and CDR2 sequences are SGHRS and YFSETQ. The CDR3 region is CASSSGTDTEAFF. The CDR3 DNA is TGCGCCAGCAGCTCCGGGACAGACACTGAAGCTTTCTTT. The full variable domain, completed using reference TRBV5-1 and TRBJ1-1, is KAGVTQTPRYLIKTRGQQVTLSCSPISGHRSVSWYQQTPGQGLQFLFEYFSETQRNKGNFPGRFSGRQFSNSRSEMNVSTLELGDSALYLCASSSGTDTEAFFGQGTRLTVV.

The chain carries TRBV5-1 and TRBJ2-1, with TRBD2 matching over 9 bases. This CDR3 is 15 amino acids long. The germline V gene has CDR1 SGHRS and CDR2 YFSETQ. Trimming at V came to 0 bases and at J to 3 bases, leaving 1 base not matched to a gene. In nucleotides, the CDR3 is TGCGCCAGCAGCTTGGAAGCGGGGGGCTACAATGAGCAGTTCTTC. Protein: CASSLEAGGYNEQFF.

The chain combines TRBV30 with TRBJ2-7, with 7 bases that match TRBD2. V was clipped by 6 bases and J by 2 bases; unmatched bases: 13. This CDR3 has 15 residues. Germline CDR1 GTSNPN, CDR2 SVGIG (reference sequence). CDR3 sequence (DNA): TGTGCCTGTCAGGGAGGTGGGGGGGGTGCCTACGAGCAGTACTTC. Encoded protein: CACQGGGGGAYEQYF.

This sequence joins TRBV5-6 and TRBJ1-5; TRBD1 agrees at 7 bases. CDR1 and CDR2 (germline): SGHDT, YYEEEE. CDR3 size: 14 residues. V trimming: 4 bases; J trimming: 11 bases; junction bases outside the gene matches: 12. The CDR3 nucleotides are TGTGCCAGCAGCCCTGGGACAGAGCGGGGGTCCCAGCATTTT. Translated: CASSPGTERGSQHF. Drawing the rest from reference TRBV5-6 and TRBJ1-5, the complete variable domain is DAGVTQSPTHLIKTRGQQVTLRCSPKSGHDTVSWYQQALGQGPQFIFQYYEEEERQRGNFPDRFSGHQFPNYSSELNVNALLLGDSALYLCASSPGTERGSQHFGDGTRLSIL.

This clone was seen more than once but under ten times. CDR3 nucleotide sequence: TGTGCCAGCAGTTCCTCCGGAGGCTACGAGCAGTACTTC. Translated: CASSSSGGYEQYF. The V call is TRBV27, the J call TRBJ2-7; possibly TRBD2 for D (5 bases). Germline CDR1 reads MNHEY; CDR2 reads SMNVEV (reference sequence). The CDR3 extends over 13 amino acids. The V end lost 4 bases, the J end lost 3 bases, and 10 bases lay between the germline ends.

The rearrangement links TRBV19 to TRBJ1-3; TRBD1 agrees at 7 bases. This CDR3 is built from 16 residues. Germline V gives CDR1 LNHDA, CDR2 SQIVND (reference sequence). The ends lost 3 bases at V and 4 bases at J; junction bases unmatched: 9. In nucleotides, the CDR3 is TGTGCCAGTAGTATTGCTTTCACAGGGGCGGGAAACACCATATATTTT. Translation gives CASSIAFTGAGNTIYF.